Listed here is a single TCR beta chain. In the authors' methods: Amplification from reference gene primers served as the basis for estimated nucleated cell counts. Sequencing used immunoSEQ multiplex PCR; TCRdb keeps in-frame clones, though not all of them. That table is the source of V, J and clone size, and D and trimming were worked out from the DNA. The repertoire holds roughly 77,000 clones, under 85% seen once, with about a tenth in the top ten. The data were taken from a study of blood T cell repertoires in COVID-19. The overall study: In each case, the material was cDNA or gDNA derived from T cells, B-cell-depleted T cells, or PBMCs.

The specimen sequenced was peripheral blood. This receptor was identified in a human donor in a cohort sampled during active COVID-19.

DNA of the CDR3: TGTGCCAGCAGTGAAATAGGAGGGAACACTGAAGCTTTCTTT. Residues: CASSEIGGNTEAFF. This chain uses TRBV2 with TRBJ1-1; no clear D. The CDR3 loop spans 14 amino acids. Trimming cost V 2 bases and J 1 base, with 8 bases left between them. The germline V gene encodes CDR1 SNHLY and CDR2 FYNNEI.